This T cell receptor (beta chain) was sequenced during a study of blood T cell repertoires in COVID-19. The CDR3 spans 16 residues. CDR1 and CDR2 from the germline V gene are LGHNT and FRNRAP. Trimming removed 0 bases from V and 6 bases from J; junction bases left unmatched: 7. Generated by immunoSEQ multiplex PCR, the TCRdb table keeps only in-frame clones and is missing some. The data hold 65,000 to 70,000 clones, with about nine tenths observed a single time. The gene calls are TRBV12-5 and TRBJ2-1; TRBD2 matches at 8 bases. The TCR was taken from a middle-aged man with active COVID-19. Sample: peripheral blood. CDR3 sequence (DNA): TGTGCTAGTGGTTTGGTGAGCGGGAGTGTCTCCAATGAGCAGTTCTTC. Residues: CASGLVSGSVSNEQFF.